Following are 2 T cell receptor beta chains from one sample sequenced in a study of blood T cell repertoires in COVID-19. TCRdb's copy holds only in-frame clones and misses some; the assay was immunoSEQ multiplex PCR. The sample carries around 250,000 clones, over 75% recorded once. The sequenced sample consisted of peripheral blood. The receptors here all came from a human donor in a cohort sampled during active COVID-19.

The chain employs TRBV5-4 and TRBJ2-1; TRBD2 matches 13 bases. The trim removed 2 bases at V and 7 bases at J, leaving 6 bases unmatched. CDR1 and CDR2 from the germline V gene are SGHNT and YYREEE (reference sequence). There are 16 residues in the CDR3. This chain's CDR3 is CASSLLAGGPLNEQFF. CDR3 DNA: TGTGCCAGCAGCTTACTAGCGGGAGGGCCTTTGAATGAGCAGTTCTTC.

The chain joins TRBV4-1 to TRBJ1-1; TRBD1 agrees at 12 bases. Per germline, CDR1 MGHRA and CDR2 YSYEKL. The V segment lost 3 bases and the J segment 10 bases; nucleotides outside the gene matches: 3. The CDR3 runs to 13 residues. The CDR3 bases are TGCGCCAGCAGCCACGGGACAGGGGGCGCAGCTTTCTTT. Translating gives CASSHGTGGAAFF.